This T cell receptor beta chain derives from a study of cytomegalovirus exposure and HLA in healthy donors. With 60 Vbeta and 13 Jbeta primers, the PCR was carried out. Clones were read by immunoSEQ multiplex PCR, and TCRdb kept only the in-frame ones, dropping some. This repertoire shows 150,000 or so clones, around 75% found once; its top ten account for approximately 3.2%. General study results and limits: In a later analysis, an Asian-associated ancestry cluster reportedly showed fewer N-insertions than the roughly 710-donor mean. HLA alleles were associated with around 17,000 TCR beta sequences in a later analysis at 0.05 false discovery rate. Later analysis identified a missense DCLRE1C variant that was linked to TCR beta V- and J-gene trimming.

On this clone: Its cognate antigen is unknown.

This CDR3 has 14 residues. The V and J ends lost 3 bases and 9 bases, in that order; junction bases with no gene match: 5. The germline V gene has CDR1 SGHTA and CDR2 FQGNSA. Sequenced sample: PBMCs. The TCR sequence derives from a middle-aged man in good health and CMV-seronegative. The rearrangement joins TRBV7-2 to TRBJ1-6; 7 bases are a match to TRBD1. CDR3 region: CASSLTGQGSPLHF. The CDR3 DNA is TGTGCCAGCAGCTTGACAGGGCAGGGTTCACCCCTCCACTTT.